This TCR beta chain stems from a study of CD8+ T cells in alopecia areata. General observations from the study: Among the cells sequenced in scalp samples are also the resident alphabeta T cells of normal skin.

This clone was recorded only once. Its target is not known. Sequencing relied on a cDNA template that was reverse transcribed from extracted RNA. Clones were sequenced by immunoSEQ multiplex PCR, and TCRdb holds only the in-frame ones, with some missing. The table lists hundreds of thousands of clones, 60% of them singletons. Treatment noted: oral pan-JAK inhibitor, 5-10 mg twice daily. The sequenced sample was CD4+ T cells sorted from blood, obtained around week 54, from a patient treated with tofacitinib. This TCR came from a human donor with alopecia areata.

CDR3 protein: CSAPAPYGYTF. The CDR3, as DNA: TGCAGTGCTCCGGCTCCGTATGGCTACACCTTC. The V and J genes are TRBV20-1 and TRBJ1-2; D gene ambiguous. Trimming removed 5 bases at V and 5 bases at J, with 9 bases between. CDR1 and CDR2 from the germline V gene are DFQATT and SNEGSKA (reference sequence). The CDR3 length is 11 residues.